The 12 T cell receptor beta chains reported below all come from one sample, sequenced in a study of blood T cell repertoires in COVID-19. The assay was immunoSEQ multiplex PCR, and TCRdb's table has in-frame clones only and misses some. The table lists 65,000 to 90,000 clones, approximately 80% of them singletons. The sample taken for sequencing was peripheral blood. These receptor sequences come from a woman aged 60-70 years with acute or convalescent COVID-19.

The chain uses TRBV12-5 and TRBJ2-7, with D uncertain. CDR1 is LGHNT, CDR2 FRNRAP, per germline. V was trimmed by 0 bases and J by 0 bases, leaving 9 bases between them. This CDR3 spans 15 amino acids. The CDR3 nucleotides are TGTGCTAGTGGTTTGGTACCAGGAAGCTCCTACGAGCAGTACTTC. Protein: CASGLVPGSSYEQYF.

CDR3 sequence: CASSPQGSGNGYTF. The CDR3 coding sequence is TGTGCCAGCTCACCACAGGGGTCAGGGAACGGCTACACCTTC. The chain combines TRBV18 with TRBJ1-2; D is possibly TRBD1 (5 bases). Germline assignment: CDR1 KGHSH and CDR2 LQKENI. The CDR3 length is 14 residues. With 1 base removed from V and 8 bases from J, the gap between germline ends came to 14 bases.

Here the CDR3 DNA reads TGTGCCAGCACGTCGTTAATGGGCTGGAACACTGAAGCTTTCTTT. This codes for CASTSLMGWNTEAFF. This sequence joins TRBV2 and TRBJ1-1; D call uncertain. Between the trimmed V and J ends, which lost 7 bases and 1 base, there was a span of 16 bases. The germline gives CDR1 SNHLY, CDR2 FYNNEI. The CDR3 sequence is 15 residues long.

The CDR3 here is CASSKLPGQQPQHF. The CDR3 coding sequence is TGTGCCAGCAGCAAATTACCGGGACAACAGCCCCAGCATTTT. The J gene is TRBJ1-5, the V gene TRBV3-1 (or the pseudogene TRBV3-2), with D possibly being TRBD1 (6 bases). The CDR3 totals 14 residues. V was clipped by 5 bases and J by 7 bases, with 15 bases between them. From germline, CDR1 is LGHDT and CDR2 YNNKEL (reference sequence).

The chain's CDR3 is CAVEWNYGYTF. CDR3 in DNA: TGTGCCGTAGAATGGAACTATGGCTACACCTTC. This rearrangement joins TRBV7-9 to TRBJ1-2; D is unclear. This CDR3 contains 11 residues. Germline V gene data show CDR1 as SEHNR and CDR2 as FQNEAQ (reference sequence). V was clipped by 11 bases and J by 2 bases, with 9 bases between them.

This rearrangement joins TRBV9 to TRBJ1-2; D uncertain. The germline V gene encodes CDR1 SGDLS and CDR2 YYNGEE. The V gene lost 0 bases and the J gene lost 3 bases, with 6 bases spanning the gap. There are 13 residues in the CDR3. DNA for the CDR3: TGTGCCAGCAGCGTAGAAGAGGACTATGGCTACACCTTC. As protein: CASSVEEDYGYTF.

The chain links TRBV2 to TRBJ2-2, with D possibly TRBD2 on 5 matching bases. The germline CDR1 and CDR2 sequences are SNHLY and FYNNEI. V shed 7 bases and J shed 0 bases, with 15 bases lying between them. This CDR3 is built from 16 residues. CDR3 sequence reads: CASKPGKITNTGELFF. CDR3 nucleotides: TGTGCCAGCAAACCCGGGAAGATTACGAACACCGGGGAGCTGTTTTTT. The full variable domain, in which reference TRBV2 and TRBJ2-2 provide the parts outside the CDR3, is EPEVTQTPSHQVTQMGQEVILRCVPISNHLYFYWYRQILGQKVEFLVSFYNNEISEKSEIFDDQFSVERPDGSNFTLKIRSTKLEDSAMYFCASKPGKITNTGELFFGEGSRLTVL.

The chain couples TRBV6-2 or TRBV6-3 to TRBJ1-2; perhaps TRBD1 as D (6 bases). The CDR3 consists of 17 residues. Trimming stripped 2 bases from V and 4 bases from J, with 20 bases between. Germline lookup yields CDR1 MNHEY and CDR2 SVGEGT. The CDR3 here is CASSYAASGQRVYGYTF. The CDR3, as DNA: TGTGCCAGCAGTTACGCTGCCTCGGGACAAAGAGTCTATGGCTACACCTTC.

The chain is built from TRBV12-3 or TRBV12-4 and TRBJ1-5, with a possible D match to TRBD1 (6 bases). V shed 6 bases and J shed 2 bases, with 8 bases lying between them. The CDR3 spans 13 residues. The CDR3, as DNA: TGTGCCAGCAGACAGGGAGGCAATCAGCCCCAGCATTTT. Translation: CASRQGGNQPQHF.

The J gene is TRBJ2-3, the V gene TRBV24-1; TRBD2 is a possible D gene (6 bases). With 6 bases removed from V and 3 bases from J, the gap between germline ends came to 18 bases. Per germline, CDR1 KGHDR and CDR2 SFDVKD. The CDR3 covers 16 residues. CDR3 protein: CATSPAISGKTDTQYF. The CDR3 bases are TGTGCCACCAGTCCGGCGATTAGCGGTAAGACAGATACGCAGTATTTT.

This clone was seen more than once but under ten times. This sequence joins TRBV27 and TRBJ1-2; 12 bases are shared with TRBD1. The CDR3 covers 20 residues. V lost 5 bases and J lost 3; bases outside the gene matches: 19. Germline V gives CDR1 MNHEY, CDR2 SMNVEV (reference sequence). CDR3 sequence reads: CASSRLRDRGLRHSHYGYTF. CDR3 DNA sequence: TGTGCCAGCAGTCGTCTCCGGGACAGGGGGCTGAGGCATTCTCACTATGGCTACACCTTC.

This clone was counted once. J is TRBJ1-5 and V is TRBV2; no firm D call. The CDR3 contains 14 residues. Germline loops: CDR1 SNHLY, CDR2 FYNNEI. The ends were cut back, 2 bases at V and 4 bases at J, with 9 bases in the middle. CDR3 in amino acids: CASSERVGNQPQHF. As DNA, the CDR3 is TGTGCCAGCAGTGAACGGGTGGGTAATCAGCCCCAGCATTTT.